There are many counts of the clone carrying this T cell receptor (beta chain). Antigen: not known. Thyroid surgery was preceded by no treatment in any patient. In the authors' methods: Differences in CDR3 between clinicopathological groups were drawn on to build a classifier intended to discriminate distant-metastatic papillary thyroid cancer patients. TCRdb recomputed clones from the PCR reads via MiXCR. These V and J calls derive from TCRdb rather than the authors' analysis. The data show 25,000 to 35,000 clones, around 4% seen once. The CDR3 is 13 residues long. Germline V gene sequence: CDR1 SGHDN, CDR2 FVKESK. V shed 5 bases, J shed 5 bases, and the junction held 2 bases outside the gene matches. The data originate from a study of metastatic and nonmetastatic thyroid tumors. Background on the study: A comparison of repertoires was made across blood and tumor or nodule tissue from malignant and benign thyroid patients.

Study results and limitations: Compared with benign nodules, malignant thyroid tumors were reported to have significantly higher TCR beta diversity in both blood and tumor.

The V gene is TRBV14, the J gene TRBJ1-1; 10 bases line up with TRBD1. The receptor was isolated from a female donor with papillary thyroid cancer or a benign thyroid nodule (not recorded which). Some clones in this sample may be carry-over from other donors' samples. The source material was blood. The CDR3 protein is CASSGQGGTEAFF. CDR3 sequence (DNA): TGTGCCAGCAGCGGACAGGGGGGGACTGAAGCTTTCTTT.